This is a list of T cell receptor beta chains from one sample in a study of neurological immune-mediated disorders. TCRdb re-called the 5' RACE reads through MiXCR, storing one row per CDR3 protein. The table includes 54,000 or so distinct CDR3 sequences, approximately 3.5% detected once. Sequenced input: PBMCs. The receptors shown here come from a woman aged 30 to 39 with multiple sclerosis. CDR3s include the opening cysteine and the closing phenylalanine or tryptophan. A D gene is named only where the DNA matches it firmly. Rows may omit the clone size; those that give it use once, few, many or a size class.

CDR3aa: CASSLRDTQYF
CDR3nt: TGCGCCAGCAGCTTAAGAGATACGCAGTATTTT
j_gene: TRBJ2-3
v_gene: TRBV5-6
d_gene: -
abundance: many

CDR3aa: CASSRDGGGYEQYF
CDR3nt: TGTGCCAGCAGCCGCGACGGGGGGGGCTACGAGCAGTACTTC
j_gene: TRBJ2-7
v_gene: TRBV7-2
d_gene: TRBD2
abundance: many

CDR3aa: CASSRSRTTLGTQYF
CDR3nt: TGTGCCAGCAGCCGCTCCAGGACGACCCTGGGTACGCAGTATTTT
j_gene: TRBJ2-3
v_gene: TRBV14
d_gene: -
abundance: -

CDR3aa: CASTPSGANVLTF
CDR3nt: TGTGCCAGCACCCCCTCTGGGGCCAACGTCCTGACTTTC
j_gene: TRBJ2-6
v_gene: TRBV12-3/TRBV12-4
d_gene: -
abundance: many

CDR3aa: CSAREDRQPQHF
CDR3nt: TGCAGTGCTAGAGAGGACCGTCAGCCCCAGCATTTT
j_gene: TRBJ1-5
v_gene: TRBV20-1
d_gene: -
abundance: many

CDR3aa: CASSQGGSEAFF
CDR3nt: TGTGCCAGCAGCCAAGGGGGTTCTGAAGCTTTCTTT
j_gene: TRBJ1-1
v_gene: TRBV4-2
d_gene: -
abundance: many

CDR3aa: CASSLTGVNQPQHF
CDR3nt: TGTGCCAGCAGCTTGACGGGGGTTAATCAGCCCCAGCATTTT
j_gene: TRBJ1-5
v_gene: TRBV5-8
d_gene: -
abundance: many

CDR3aa: CASSLVTGTGTYGYTF
CDR3nt: TGTGCCAGCAGTTTAGTGACCGGGACAGGTACCTATGGCTACACCTTC
j_gene: TRBJ1-2
v_gene: TRBV12-3/TRBV12-4
d_gene: TRBD1
abundance: many

CDR3aa: CASSYSLAEISYNEQFF
CDR3nt: TGTGCCAGCAGTTACTCCCTAGCGGAAATCTCCTACAATGAGCAGTTCTTC
j_gene: TRBJ2-1
v_gene: TRBV6-5
d_gene: TRBD2
abundance: many

CDR3aa: CSAATGGAQYF
CDR3nt: TGCAGTGCCGCGACAGGGGGCGCCCAGTACTTC
j_gene: TRBJ2-5
v_gene: TRBV20-1
d_gene: TRBD1
abundance: many

CDR3aa: CSAAPESIQYF
CDR3nt: TGCAGTGCCGCCCCGGAAAGCATTCAGTACTTC
j_gene: TRBJ2-4
v_gene: TRBV20-1
d_gene: -
abundance: many

CDR3aa: CSATPLAGGTGDTQYF
CDR3nt: TGCAGTGCCACACCTCTAGCGGGGGGGACGGGAGATACGCAGTATTTT
j_gene: TRBJ2-3
v_gene: TRBV20-1
d_gene: TRBD2
abundance: many

CDR3aa: CASSPETPNWDGYTF
CDR3nt: TGCGCCAGCAGCCCGGAAACCCCCAACTGGGATGGCTACACCTTC
j_gene: TRBJ1-2
v_gene: TRBV5-1
d_gene: -
abundance: many

CDR3aa: CASSLSREQRAFF
CDR3nt: TGTGCCAGCAGCCTGAGCAGGGAACAGCGGGCTTTCTTT
j_gene: TRBJ1-1
v_gene: TRBV7-2
d_gene: -
abundance: many

CDR3aa: CASSPSVNPYEQYF
CDR3nt: TGCGCCAGCAGCCCTAGCGTGAACCCGTACGAGCAGTACTTC
j_gene: TRBJ2-7
v_gene: TRBV5-1
d_gene: -
abundance: -

CDR3aa: CASSASGGGGEQYF
CDR3nt: TGTGCCAGCAGCGCTTCAGGGGGCGGTGGCGAGCAGTACTTC
j_gene: TRBJ2-7
v_gene: TRBV6-5
d_gene: TRBD1
abundance: many

CDR3aa: CASSSGPYSNQPQHF
CDR3nt: TGTGCCAGCAGCTCCGGTCCCTATAGCAATCAGCCCCAGCATTTT
j_gene: TRBJ1-5
v_gene: TRBV7-2
d_gene: -
abundance: many

CDR3aa: CASSVVRGGQGYTF
CDR3nt: TGTGCCAGCAGCGTCGTCCGGGGGGGACAAGGCTACACCTTC
j_gene: TRBJ1-2
v_gene: TRBV6-1
d_gene: -
abundance: -

CDR3aa: CASTRDSRPGANVLTF
CDR3nt: TGTGCCAGCACCCGGGACAGCAGGCCTGGGGCCAACGTCCTGACTTTC
j_gene: TRBJ2-6
v_gene: TRBV12-3/TRBV12-4
d_gene: TRBD1
abundance: many

CDR3aa: CASSPEGQGFYNEQFF
CDR3nt: TGCGCCAGCAGCCCCGAAGGGCAGGGGTTCTACAATGAGCAGTTCTTC
j_gene: TRBJ2-1
v_gene: TRBV5-1
d_gene: -
abundance: many

CDR3aa: CASSSYLADEETQYF
CDR3nt: TGCGCCAGCAGCTCTTACCTAGCGGACGAAGAGACCCAGTACTTC
j_gene: TRBJ2-5
v_gene: TRBV5-1
d_gene: TRBD2
abundance: many

CDR3aa: CASSGGTGRNTEAFF
CDR3nt: TGTGCCAGCAGCGGGGGGACAGGGAGGAACACTGAAGCTTTCTTT
j_gene: TRBJ1-1
v_gene: TRBV5-5
d_gene: TRBD1
abundance: many

CDR3aa: CASSQDPRQYSNQPQHF
CDR3nt: TGCGCCAGCAGCCAAGATCCGCGGCAGTATAGCAATCAGCCCCAGCATTTT
j_gene: TRBJ1-5
v_gene: TRBV4-1
d_gene: -
abundance: many

CDR3aa: CSARDPLSNTGELFF
CDR3nt: TGCAGTGCTAGAGATCCCTTATCGAACACCGGGGAGCTGTTTTTT
j_gene: TRBJ2-2
v_gene: TRBV20-1
d_gene: -
abundance: many

CDR3aa: CSARGLAGGPHEQFF
CDR3nt: TGCAGTGCTAGAGGTTTGGCGGGGGGGCCCCATGAGCAGTTCTTC
j_gene: TRBJ2-1
v_gene: TRBV20-1
d_gene: TRBD2
abundance: -

CDR3aa: CASSLDQGGTEAFF
CDR3nt: TGTGCCAGCAGCTTAGATCAGGGAGGCACTGAAGCTTTCTTT
j_gene: TRBJ1-1
v_gene: TRBV7-2
d_gene: -
abundance: few

CDR3aa: CSAAGLNGNTIYF
CDR3nt: TGCAGTGCTGCGGGACTCAATGGAAACACCATATATTTT
j_gene: TRBJ1-3
v_gene: TRBV20-1
d_gene: -
abundance: few

CDR3aa: CASSAGTWNEQYF
CDR3nt: TGTGCCAGCAGCGCCGGGACGTGGAACGAGCAGTACTTC
j_gene: TRBJ2-7
v_gene: TRBV11-1
d_gene: -
abundance: few

CDR3aa: CSARQGNYQPQHF
CDR3nt: TGCAGTGCTAGACAGGGCAATTATCAGCCCCAGCATTTT
j_gene: TRBJ1-5
v_gene: TRBV20-1
d_gene: -
abundance: many

CDR3aa: CASSSSLGTNYGYTF
CDR3nt: TGTGCCAGCAGCTCCAGTTTGGGGACTAACTATGGCTACACCTTC
j_gene: TRBJ1-2
v_gene: TRBV9
d_gene: -
abundance: many

CDR3aa: CASRPSGAGTQYF
CDR3nt: TGTGCCAGCAGACCATCAGGGGCGGGTACGCAGTATTTT
j_gene: TRBJ2-3
v_gene: TRBV12-3/TRBV12-4
d_gene: -
abundance: many

CDR3aa: CASTDWGEGPQYF
CDR3nt: TGTGCCAGCACCGACTGGGGGGAGGGCCCGCAGTATTTT
j_gene: TRBJ2-3
v_gene: TRBV6-6
d_gene: TRBD2
abundance: few

CDR3aa: CRVGETQYF
CDR3nt: TGCAGAGTTGGAGAGACCCAGTACTTC
j_gene: TRBJ2-5
v_gene: TRBV29-1
d_gene: -
abundance: few

CDR3aa: CASSYGGISYNEQFF
CDR3nt: TGTGCCAGCAGTTACGGCGGGATCTCCTACAATGAGCAGTTCTTC
j_gene: TRBJ2-1
v_gene: TRBV6-5
d_gene: -
abundance: many

CDR3aa: CSVKKAVNTEAFF
CDR3nt: TGCAGCGTCAAGAAGGCAGTGAACACTGAAGCTTTCTTT
j_gene: TRBJ1-1
v_gene: TRBV29-1
d_gene: -
abundance: many

CDR3aa: CASRFVVCQPQHF
CDR3nt: TGTGCCAGCAGGTTTGTGGTGTGTCAGCCCCAGCATTTT
j_gene: TRBJ1-5
v_gene: TRBV11-3
d_gene: -
abundance: few

CDR3aa: CASSPPGTVYEQYF
CDR3nt: TGCGCCAGCAGCCCACCGGGGACGGTCTACGAGCAGTACTTC
j_gene: TRBJ2-7
v_gene: TRBV5-1
d_gene: -
abundance: many

CDR3aa: CSARPLWDNEQFF
CDR3nt: TGCAGTGCTAGGCCGCTTTGGGACAATGAGCAGTTCTTC
j_gene: TRBJ2-1
v_gene: TRBV20-1
d_gene: -
abundance: few

CDR3aa: CASSLGGRTDNEQFF
CDR3nt: TGCGCCAGCAGCTTGGGTGGGCGGACGGACAATGAGCAGTTCTTC
j_gene: TRBJ2-1
v_gene: TRBV5-1
d_gene: -
abundance: -

CDR3aa: CSASEGGPGNIQYF
CDR3nt: TGCAGTGCTAGCGAGGGAGGGCCTGGTAACATTCAGTACTTC
j_gene: TRBJ2-4
v_gene: TRBV20-1
d_gene: TRBD2
abundance: few

CDR3aa: CASSFIVTDTQYF
CDR3nt: TGTGCCAGCAGCTTTATAGTCACAGATACGCAGTATTTT
j_gene: TRBJ2-3
v_gene: TRBV7-2
d_gene: -
abundance: many

CDR3aa: CSAREGWGAYEQYF
CDR3nt: TGCAGTGCTAGAGAAGGATGGGGGGCCTACGAGCAGTACTTC
j_gene: TRBJ2-7
v_gene: TRBV20-1
d_gene: -
abundance: many

CDR3aa: CASSPRTKGYLFF
CDR3nt: TGTGCCAGCAGCCCGCGGACTAAGGGATACCTTTTTTTT
j_gene: TRBJ1-4
v_gene: TRBV7-6
d_gene: -
abundance: many

CDR3aa: CASGGTPGANVLTF
CDR3nt: TGTGCCAGCGGCGGGACTCCTGGGGCCAACGTCCTGACTTTC
j_gene: TRBJ2-6
v_gene: TRBV6-2/TRBV6-3
d_gene: -
abundance: many

CDR3aa: CASSLGHTGMLETQYF
CDR3nt: TGTGCCAGCAGCCTGGGACATACGGGGATGTTGGAGACCCAGTACTTC
j_gene: TRBJ2-5
v_gene: TRBV14
d_gene: -
abundance: many

CDR3aa: CASSQVGGQWQPQHF
CDR3nt: TGCGCCAGCAGCCAAGTGGGAGGGCAATGGCAGCCCCAGCATTTT
j_gene: TRBJ1-5
v_gene: TRBV4-1
d_gene: -
abundance: many

CDR3aa: CASSPNGGSYTF
CDR3nt: TGTGCCAGCAGCCCGAACGGGGGGAGCTACACCTTC
j_gene: TRBJ1-2
v_gene: TRBV7-2
d_gene: -
abundance: many

CDR3aa: CASSLAEKQETQYF
CDR3nt: TGCGCCAGCAGCTTGGCCGAAAAACAAGAGACCCAGTACTTC
j_gene: TRBJ2-5
v_gene: TRBV5-1
d_gene: -
abundance: many

CDR3aa: CSASRRLGSNEQFF
CDR3nt: TGCAGTGCTAGTCGTCGGCTGGGGAGTAATGAGCAGTTCTTC
j_gene: TRBJ2-1
v_gene: TRBV20-1
d_gene: -
abundance: many

CDR3aa: CASSLSKGARTEAFF
CDR3nt: TGTGCCAGCAGTTTATCGAAGGGGGCGCGTACTGAAGCTTTCTTT
j_gene: TRBJ1-1
v_gene: TRBV27
d_gene: TRBD1
abundance: few

CDR3aa: CASSLPRDRQYEQYF
CDR3nt: TGTGCCAGCAGTTTACCCCGGGACAGGCAATACGAGCAGTACTTC
j_gene: TRBJ2-7
v_gene: TRBV28
d_gene: TRBD1
abundance: many

CDR3aa: CAISQGPLNTEAFF
CDR3nt: TGTGCCATCAGTCAGGGACCGCTGAACACTGAAGCTTTCTTT
j_gene: TRBJ1-1
v_gene: TRBV10-3
d_gene: -
abundance: many

CDR3aa: CASSLPHSTDTQYF
CDR3nt: TGTGCCAGCAGCTTGCCCCACAGCACAGATACGCAGTATTTT
j_gene: TRBJ2-3
v_gene: TRBV5-6
d_gene: -
abundance: many

CDR3aa: CASSYGQTLLEQFF
CDR3nt: TGTGCCAGCAGCTATGGACAGACCCTCCTTGAGCAGTTCTTC
j_gene: TRBJ2-1
v_gene: TRBV3-1
d_gene: -
abundance: -

CDR3aa: CSASDDPNQPQHF
CDR3nt: TGCAGTGCTAGTGATGATCCCAATCAGCCCCAGCATTTT
j_gene: TRBJ1-5
v_gene: TRBV20-1
d_gene: -
abundance: few

CDR3aa: CASSVQVSGNTIYF
CDR3nt: TGTGCCAGCAGTGTACAGGTCTCTGGAAACACCATATATTTT
j_gene: TRBJ1-3
v_gene: TRBV5-6
d_gene: -
abundance: many

CDR3aa: CASSVRQSPDKTQYF
CDR3nt: TGCGCCAGCAGCGTTCGACAGTCCCCCGACAAGACCCAGTACTTC
j_gene: TRBJ2-5
v_gene: TRBV5-1
d_gene: -
abundance: many

CDR3aa: CASSEISGTADTQYF
CDR3nt: TGTGCCAGCAGTGAGATTAGCGGGACAGCAGATACGCAGTATTTT
j_gene: TRBJ2-3
v_gene: TRBV6-4
d_gene: -
abundance: many

CDR3aa: CASIGPGSNEQYF
CDR3nt: TGTGCCAGCATTGGGCCAGGGAGCAACGAGCAGTACTTC
j_gene: TRBJ2-7
v_gene: TRBV2
d_gene: -
abundance: few